This T cell receptor beta chain originates from a study of blood T cells in healthy people across ages (dated by TCRdb to between 2014 and 2017). A note on the overall study: In model experiments, template switching captured roughly one uniquely barcoded TCR beta cDNA molecule for every two T cells. To avoid experimental bias, donors of different ages were distributed randomly across sequencing lanes. To track age-related changes in TCR beta repertoire diversity, the study relied on deep sequencing normalized with unique cDNA molecular identifiers. Two additional independent replicas of 1 million unique cDNA reads from the same blood draw were analyzed for two donors (one aged 18 to 29 and one aged 80 or older). Four age groups were formed from the donors: young (average 16 years), middle-aged (approximately 39), aged (62) and long-lived (82).

The library was built by means of 5' RACE. The instrument was an Illumina HiSeq 2500. The second PCR ran for roughly 7 to 11 cycles and used a J-beta primer mix along with a sample-barcoded 5' primer. Each TCR beta cDNA molecule received a unique molecular identifier from a template-switch 5' adaptor carrying 12 random nucleotides. Each sample yielded at least 3 million CDR3-containing paired-end reads. First-strand cDNA was synthesized from all RNA with the Mint cDNA synthesis kit, primed by a TRBC-specific oligonucleotide. After uracil-DNA glycosylase treatment, a first 18-cycle PCR used universal primers M1SS and BC2_uni_R on all cDNA. Per the source publication's procedure: Each sample was normalized by randomly selecting 1 million high-quality reads, each carrying a distinct molecular identifier. Instead of being binned into consensus sequences, reads with shared molecular identifiers were discarded. CDR3 identification, clonotype clustering and error correction used MiTCR with a Q25 quality threshold and the strictest error-elimination algorithm. Lower-bound total TCR beta diversity was estimated with a nonparametric unseen species model using Euler transformation. Starting from the raw public reads, TCRdb applied fastp trimming at Q25, assembled clones with MiXCR and retained in-frame beta chains. Merged by CDR3 protein, the rows form single entries marked with the most common genes and DNA. TCRdb's processing, not the authors' own work, is the source of the V and J calls. The sample records about 1,000,000 distinct CDR3 sequences, under 55% of which are singletons. Together, the top ten hold about 19% of the sample.

The 40 or so donors, aged 6 to 90 years, were systemically healthy Caucasian individuals from Russia. Ten milliliters of peripheral blood were collected from each donor into EDTA-treated Vacutainer tubes. Ficoll-Paque density-gradient centrifugation was used to isolate PBMCs, with at least 7 million per sample. Trizol reagent was used to extract total RNA from PBMCs, with at least 6 micrograms per sample. For every donor, flow cytometry on a PBMC aliquot measured the percentage of naive CD45RAhigh/CD27high T cells. Reading the germline V gene gives CDR1 SGHAT and CDR2 FQNNGV. The CDR3 contains 18 residues, cysteine and phenylalanine counted. Only the CDR3 region is kept as DNA, spanning 54 bases read in frame from base 1. Here V drops 2 bases and J drops 6 bases, and the junction holds 17 bases not matched to any gene. Study-level results and caveats: Donor CMV infection status was unknown, potentially confounding age-related changes in expanded clonotypes. The long-lived group showed more naive CD4+ T cells, fewer expanded clones and increased TCR diversity than the aged group, suggesting age selection. Estimates of total diversity based on one million sequenced T cells were considered lower bounds and underestimates. As age increased, observed TCR beta diversity per million T cells dropped in a roughly linear way, and a significant reduction was already evident by age about 40. A strong correlation was found between observed TCR beta diversity and the percentage of naive T cells measured by flow cytometry. Conclusive comparison of naive and antigen-experienced compartments was prevented by the profiling of bulk unsorted PBMCs.

This clonotype was counted only a few times. Its specific antigen is unknown. There are no base qualities to consult, and no much larger clone falls within one base. The TCR comes from a woman aged 55-69 years in good health. Rearrangement joined TRBV11-2 to TRBJ2-7, with 9 bases aligning to TRBD2. Sample: blood. The base sequence is TGTGCCAGCAGCTTATTTTTCGCGGCCGGGACTAGCTCCACCGAGCAGTACTTC. It encodes CASSLFFAAGTSSTEQYF.